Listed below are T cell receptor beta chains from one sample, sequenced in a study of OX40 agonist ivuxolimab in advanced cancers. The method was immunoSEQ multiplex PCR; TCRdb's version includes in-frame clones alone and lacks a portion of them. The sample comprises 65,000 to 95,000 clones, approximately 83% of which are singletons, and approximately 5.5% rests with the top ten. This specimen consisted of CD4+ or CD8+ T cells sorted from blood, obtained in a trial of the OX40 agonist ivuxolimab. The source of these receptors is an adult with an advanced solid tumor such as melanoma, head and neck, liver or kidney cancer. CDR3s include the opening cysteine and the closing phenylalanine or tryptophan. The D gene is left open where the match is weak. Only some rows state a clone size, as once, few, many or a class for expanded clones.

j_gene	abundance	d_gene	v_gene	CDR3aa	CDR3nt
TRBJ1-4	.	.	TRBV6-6	CASTRGVGEKLFF	TGTGCCAGCACGAGAGGGGTGGGGGAAAAACTGTTTTTT
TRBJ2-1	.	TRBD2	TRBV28	CASSKGLAGLYNEQFF	TGTGCCAGCAGCAAGGGACTAGCGGGGTTGTACAATGAGCAGTTCTTC
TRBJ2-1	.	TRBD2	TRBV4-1	CASSQEVPGLAGSRSYNGQFF	TGCGCCAGCAGCCAAGAGGTCCCGGGACTAGCGGGTAGCCGCTCCTACAATGGGCAGTTCTTC
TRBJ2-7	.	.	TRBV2	CASSEAQFYEQYF	TGTGCCAGCAGTGAAGCACAGTTCTACGAGCAGTACTTC
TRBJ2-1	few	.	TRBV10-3	CAISEGVKGNEQFF	TGTGCCATCAGTGAGGGGGTCAAGGGCAATGAGCAGTTCTTC
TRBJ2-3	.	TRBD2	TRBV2	CASSEGTRLAGRRGTDTQYF	TGTGCCAGCAGTGAAGGGACGCGACTAGCGGGGCGTCGTGGCACAGATACGCAGTATTTT
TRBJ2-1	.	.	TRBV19	CASSSGGSGNEQFF	TGTGCCAGTAGTAGCGGGGGCTCAGGGAATGAGCAGTTCTTC
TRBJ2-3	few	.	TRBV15	CATKSPSIDTQYF	TGTGCCACCAAATCTCCAAGCATAGATACGCAGTATTTT
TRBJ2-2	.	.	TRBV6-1	CASNIGGHGELFF	TGTGCCAGCAATATCGGGGGGCACGGGGAGCTGTTTTTT
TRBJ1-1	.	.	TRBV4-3	CASSHGNTEAFF	TGCGCCAGCAGCCACGGTAACACTGAAGCTTTCTTT
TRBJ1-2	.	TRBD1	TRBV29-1	CSVEGRGTDNNYGYTF	TGCAGCGTTGAAGGTAGGGGGACAGACAACAACTATGGCTACACCTTC
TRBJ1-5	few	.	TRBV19	CASRPTGRRNQPQHF	TGTGCCAGTAGGCCAACAGGGAGACGCAATCAGCCCCAGCATTTT
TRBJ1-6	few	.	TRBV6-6	CASTRTGGSPLHF	TGTGCCAGCACAAGGACCGGGGGCTCACCCCTCCACTTT
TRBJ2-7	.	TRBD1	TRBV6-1	CASSEGQGSSYEQYF	TGTGCCAGCAGTGAAGGACAGGGAAGCTCCTACGAGCAGTACTTC
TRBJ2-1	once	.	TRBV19	CASSSRDEQFF	TGTGCCAGTAGTTCACGTGATGAGCAGTTCTTC
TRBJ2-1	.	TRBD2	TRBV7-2	CASSPTSLAGGEQFF	TGTGCCAGCAGCCCGACCTCACTAGCGGGAGGTGAGCAGTTCTTC
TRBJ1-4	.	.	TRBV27	CASSLSGVQYEKLFF	TGTGCCAGCAGTTTATCGGGGGTCCAGTATGAAAAACTGTTTTTT
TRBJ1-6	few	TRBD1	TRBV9	CASSATGTGGSPLHF	TGTGCCAGCAGCGCCACCGGGACAGGGGGATCACCCCTCCACTTT
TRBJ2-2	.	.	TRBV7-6	CASSLPRKQGGTGELFF	TGTGCCAGCAGCTTACCACGGAAACAGGGAGGTACCGGGGAGCTGTTTTTT
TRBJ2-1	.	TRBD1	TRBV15	CATSRPRQGARNEQFF	TGTGCCACCAGCAGGCCCCGACAGGGGGCCAGGAATGAGCAGTTCTTC
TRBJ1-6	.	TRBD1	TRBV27	CASGTGTGNYSPLHF	TGTGCCAGCGGCACCGGGACAGGGAATTATTCACCCCTCCACTTT
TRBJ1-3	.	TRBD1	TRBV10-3	CAILNRDSGNTIYF	TGTGCCATCCTAAACCGGGACAGTGGAAACACCATATATTTT
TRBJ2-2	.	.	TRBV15	CATSRDRAGELFF	TGTGCCACCAGCAGAGATAGGGCCGGGGAGCTGTTTTTT
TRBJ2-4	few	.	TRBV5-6	CASSLRQVGLENIQYF	TGTGCCAGCAGCTTAAGACAGGTCGGGCTAGAAAACATTCAGTACTTC
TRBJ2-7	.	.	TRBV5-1	CASSLAQGSAYEQYF	TGCGCCAGCAGCTTGGCCCAGGGGTCGGCCTACGAGCAGTACTTC
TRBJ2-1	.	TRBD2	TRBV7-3	CASSLIAGGNNEQFF	TGTGCCAGCAGCTTAATTGCGGGGGGGAACAATGAGCAGTTCTTC
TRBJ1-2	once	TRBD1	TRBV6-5	CASSGGTGRYGYTF	TGTGCCAGCAGTGGGGGGACAGGGCGCTATGGCTACACCTTC
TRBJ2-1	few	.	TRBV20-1	CSAEDSALEFF	TGCAGTGCTGAAGACAGCGCTTTGGAGTTCTTC
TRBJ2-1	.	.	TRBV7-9	CASSLEEQPFF	TGTGCCAGCAGCTTAGAGGAGCAACCGTTCTTC
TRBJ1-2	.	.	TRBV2	CASGQVPFEGYTF	TGTGCCAGCGGGCAGGTGCCCTTTGAAGGCTACACCTTC
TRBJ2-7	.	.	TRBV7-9	CASSLEGGLAGSYEQYF	TGTGCCAGCAGCTTAGAGGGGGGGCTCGCCGGCTCCTACGAGCAGTACTTC
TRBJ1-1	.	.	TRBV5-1	CASSFQGTEAFF	TGCGCCAGCAGCTTCCAGGGTACTGAAGCTTTCTTT
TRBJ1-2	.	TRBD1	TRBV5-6	CASSYRGGYTF	TGTGCCAGCAGCTACAGGGGTGGCTACACCTTC
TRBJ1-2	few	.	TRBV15	CATSGLGPRRGYTF	TGTGCCACCAGCGGGTTAGGACCGCGGAGGGGCTACACCTTC
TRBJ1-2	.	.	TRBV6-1	CASTSKGLANYGYTF	TGTGCCAGCACGTCCAAGGGACTTGCGAACTATGGCTACACCTTC
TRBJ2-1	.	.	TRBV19	CASSDYNEQFF	TGTGCCAGTAGTGACTACAATGAGCAGTTCTTC
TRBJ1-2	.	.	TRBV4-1	CASSQGGGDGYGYTF	TGCGCCAGCAGCCAAGGTGGCGGGGACGGATATGGCTACACCTTC
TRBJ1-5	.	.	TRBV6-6	CASSYSEGLQPQHF	TGTGCCAGCAGTTACTCGGAGGGGTTGCAGCCCCAGCATTTT
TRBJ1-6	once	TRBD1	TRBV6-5	CASSTRDRGISPLHF	TGTGCCAGCAGTACCCGGGACAGGGGGATTTCACCCCTCCACTTT
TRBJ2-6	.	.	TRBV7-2	CASGGGSGANVLTF	TGTGCCAGCGGTGGGGGGAGTGGGGCCAACGTCCTGACTTTC
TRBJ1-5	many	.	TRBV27	CASSFLGADQPQHF	TGTGCCAGCAGTTTTTTGGGGGCCGATCAGCCCCAGCATTTT
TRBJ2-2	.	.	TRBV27	CASKEGAGELFF	TGTGCCAGCAAAGAAGGGGCCGGGGAGCTGTTTTTT
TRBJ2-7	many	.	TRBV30	CATEGAGYEQYF	TGTGCCACCGAGGGAGCGGGTTACGAGCAGTACTTC
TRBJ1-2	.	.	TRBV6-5	CASSPYSTADYGYTF	TGTGCCAGCAGTCCCTATTCGACCGCGGACTATGGCTACACCTTC
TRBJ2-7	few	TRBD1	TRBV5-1	CASSERQGSEQYF	TGCGCCAGCAGCGAAAGACAGGGCTCCGAGCAGTACTTC
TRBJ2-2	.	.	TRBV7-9	CASNPGTTNTGELFF	TGTGCCAGCAACCCCGGGACAACGAACACCGGGGAGCTGTTTTTT
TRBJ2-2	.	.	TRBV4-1	CASSQDRAGELFF	TGCGCCAGCAGCCAAGATCGGGCCGGGGAGCTGTTTTTT
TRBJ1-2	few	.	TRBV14	CASSQDRIGYTF	TGTGCCAGCAGCCAAGATCGGATTGGCTACACCTTC
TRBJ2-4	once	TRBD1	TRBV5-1	CASSPGQGQNIQYF	TGCGCCAGCAGCCCGGGACAGGGACAAAACATTCAGTACTTC
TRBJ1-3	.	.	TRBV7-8	CASSHGNTIYF	TGTGCCAGCAGCCATGGAAACACCATATATTTT
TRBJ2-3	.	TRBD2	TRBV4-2	CASSQKGTSGHAAGSTDTQYF	TGTGCCAGCAGCCAAAAGGGCACTAGCGGGCACGCAGCGGGTTCCACAGATACGCAGTATTTT
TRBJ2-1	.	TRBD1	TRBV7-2	CASRLDRAYYNEQFF	TGTGCCAGCAGACTGGACAGGGCCTACTACAATGAGCAGTTCTTC
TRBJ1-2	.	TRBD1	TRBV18	CASSPQGAEGYTF	TGTGCCAGCTCACCGCAGGGGGCGGAAGGCTACACCTTC
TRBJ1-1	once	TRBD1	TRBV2	CASSVGTANTEAFF	TGTGCCAGCAGTGTCGGGACAGCGAACACTGAAGCTTTCTTT
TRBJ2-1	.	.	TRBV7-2	CASSRGGGYNEQFF	TGTGCCAGCAGCCGGGGAGGGGGTTACAATGAGCAGTTCTTC
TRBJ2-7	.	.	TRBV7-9	CASSFAPFYEQYF	TGTGCCAGCAGCTTCGCCCCCTTCTACGAGCAGTACTTC
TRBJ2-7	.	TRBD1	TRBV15	CATSSDRGNEQYF	TGTGCCACCAGCAGCGACAGGGGGAACGAGCAGTACTTC
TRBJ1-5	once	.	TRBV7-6	CASSDNGNNQPQHF	TGTGCCAGCAGCGATAACGGGAACAATCAGCCCCAGCATTTT
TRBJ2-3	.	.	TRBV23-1	CASSPERGADTQYF	TGCGCCAGCAGTCCAGAGCGTGGGGCAGATACGCAGTATTTT
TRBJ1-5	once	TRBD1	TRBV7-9	CASSLGQGGSNQPQHF	TGTGCCAGCAGCCTTGGACAGGGAGGGAGCAATCAGCCCCAGCATTTT